A single sample is the source of the 9 T cell receptor beta chains below, sequenced in a study of T cell changes during pregnancy in multiple sclerosis. Sequenced by immunoSEQ multiplex PCR; TCRdb stores in-frame clones only, minus some. Here the sample spans some 37,000 clones, 75% to 95% being singletons. The sequencing here drew on CD8+ T cells from peripheral blood mononuclear cells, taken after pregnancy. Receptors were obtained from a female donor with multiple sclerosis, enrolled in a pregnancy study.

The chain uses TRBV9 and TRBJ2-3, with TRBD2 identical over 13 bases. Looked up from germline, CDR1 is SGDLS and CDR2 is YYNGEE. The CDR3 is 16 amino acids. The V and J ends lost 5 bases and 2 bases, in that order; junction bases with no gene match: 5. The CDR3, as DNA: TGTGCCAGCAGTCGGACTAGCGGGGGCATCACAGATACGCAGTATTTT. This translates into CASSRTSGGITDTQYF. The full variable domain, completed using reference TRBV9 and TRBJ2-3, is DSGVTQTPKHLITATGQRVTLRCSPRSGDLSVYWYQQSLDQGLQFLIQYYNGEERAKGNILERFSAQQFPDLHSELNLSSLELGDSALYFCASSRTSGGITDTQYFGPGTRLTVL.

The chain has TRBV27 and TRBJ1-5, with TRBD1 identical over 8 bases. CDR1 and CDR2 (germline): MNHEY, SMNVEV (reference sequence). The CDR3 runs to 15 residues. V lost 6 bases, J lost 2 bases, and 6 bases stayed unmatched. CDR3 DNA sequence: TGTGCCAGCAGCCAGACAGGGGAGGGCAATCAGCCCCAGCATTTT. It translates to CASSQTGEGNQPQHF.

This clone appeared a single time. The chain carries TRBV7-9 and TRBJ2-1, with 10 bases identical to TRBD1. CDR1 SEHNR and CDR2 FQNEAQ come from the germline V gene (reference sequence). The V segment lost 5 bases and the J segment 6 bases; nucleotides outside the gene matches: 7. The CDR3 has 15 amino acids. CDR3 in amino acids: CASSLAGTGVNEQFF. The CDR3 nucleotides are TGTGCCAGCAGCCTGGCAGGGACAGGGGTCAATGAGCAGTTCTTC.

V gene TRBV7-9 combines with J gene TRBJ2-5, with D tentatively TRBD1 (5 bases). Germline V gene sequence: CDR1 SEHNR, CDR2 FQNEAQ (reference sequence). The CDR3 totals 13 residues. Trimming shortened V by 5 bases and J by 2 bases, and 9 bases separated the two germline ends. The CDR3 spells CASSPTGQETQYF. The CDR3 DNA sequence: TGTGCCAGCAGCCCCACAGGTCAAGAGACCCAGTACTTC.

V gene TRBV15 combines with J gene TRBJ2-5; TRBD1 matches at 10 bases. CDR1 is LNHNV and CDR2 is YYDKDF in the germline V gene (reference sequence). V lost 9 bases to trimming and J lost 4 bases; unmatched junction nucleotides: 11. The CDR3 contains 15 residues. The CDR3 reads CATRARDRGRETQYF. In nucleotides, the CDR3 is TGTGCCACTCGGGCGCGGGACAGGGGTCGAGAGACCCAGTACTTC.

The rearrangement links TRBV2 to TRBJ2-1; 7 bases agree with TRBD1. With 9 bases clipped from V and 8 bases from J, the junction kept 10 bases outside the gene matches. The germline V gene encodes CDR1 SNHLY and CDR2 FYNNEI. The CDR3 is 13 amino acids. The CDR3 sequence: CASASRRGHEQFF. CDR3 coding DNA: TGTGCCAGTGCCAGTCGTAGGGGGCATGAGCAGTTCTTC.

The rearrangement links TRBV7-9 to TRBJ2-3, with TRBD2 as a possible D gene (6 bases). V was trimmed by 2 bases and J by 0 bases, leaving 12 bases between them. The CDR3 runs 16 residues. From germline, CDR1 is SEHNR and CDR2 FQNEAQ (reference sequence). The CDR3: CASSLLRAGSTDTQYF. DNA for the CDR3: TGTGCCAGCAGCTTATTGCGGGCGGGGAGCACAGATACGCAGTATTTT.

The chain recombines TRBV2 with TRBJ1-6, with D tentatively TRBD1 (5 bases). CDR1 and CDR2 from the germline V gene are SNHLY and FYNNEI. The CDR3 loop spans 14 amino acids. Deletions cut 3 bases from V and 7 bases from J, with 10 bases between. The CDR3 here is CASSENSGNSPLHF. CDR3 DNA: TGTGCCAGCAGTGAGAACTCAGGGAATTCACCCCTCCACTTT.

The chain is built from TRBV13 and TRBJ2-7; the match to TRBD2 covers 11 bases. With V trimmed by 6 bases and J by 5 bases, 9 bases remained unmatched. This CDR3 is 15 amino acids long. CDR1 PRHDT and CDR2 FYEKMQ come from the germline V gene (reference sequence). CDR3 residues: CASRGVAGGLNEQYF. DNA of the CDR3: TGTGCCAGCAGGGGGGTAGCGGGGGGGCTGAACGAGCAGTACTTC. Drawing the rest from reference TRBV13 and TRBJ2-7, the complete variable domain is AAGVIQSPRHLIKEKRETATLKCYPIPRHDTVYWYQQGPGQDPQFLISFYEKMQSDKGSIPDRFSAQQFSDYHSELNMSSLELGDSALYFCASRGVAGGLNEQYFGPGTRLTVT.